This passage covers 17 T cell receptor beta chains from one sample sequenced in a study of blood T cell repertoires in COVID-19. Only in-frame clones appear in the TCRdb table, and some are missing; sequencing was by immunoSEQ multiplex PCR. Among around 370,000 clones listed, around nine tenths were seen once. Sequenced sample: peripheral blood. These TCRs come from a woman between 65 and 79 years old with COVID-19, enrolled during active disease.

The V gene is TRBV20-1, the J gene TRBJ1-2; D gene ambiguous. CDR3 length: 11 residues. V was clipped by 3 bases and J by 5 bases, with 7 bases between them. Germline V gene lookup returns CDR1 DFQATT and CDR2 SNEGSKA (reference sequence). The CDR3 sequence is CSASFRYGYTF. Written as DNA, the CDR3 is TGCAGTGCTAGCTTCCGGTATGGCTACACCTTC.

Concerning this clone: This CDR3 is also generated by other DNA sequences in the sample. The chain carries TRBV6-5 and TRBJ2-7, with 10 bases aligning to TRBD1. The CDR3 has 14 residues. Germline-derived CDR1 and CDR2 are MNHEY and SVGAGI. With 4 bases clipped from V and 1 base from J, the junction kept 1 base outside the gene matches. Here the CDR3 DNA reads TGTGCCAGCAGTTGGGACAGGGGATCCTACGAGCAGTACTTC. Translating gives CASSWDRGSYEQYF.

CDR3 loop: CASSFWGDHGYTF. The CDR3 DNA reads TGCGCCAGCAGCTTCTGGGGCGACCATGGCTACACCTTC. The gene calls are TRBV4-1 and TRBJ1-2; possibly TRBD1 for D (5 bases). V was shortened by 5 bases and J by 6 bases, with 13 bases between the two germline ends. CDR1 is MGHRA and CDR2 is YSYEKL in the germline V gene. The CDR3 covers 13 residues.

The J gene is TRBJ1-5, the V gene TRBV10-3; D remains ambiguous. Trimming removed 8 bases from V and 3 bases from J, with 11 bases in between. Germline values: CDR1 ENHRY, CDR2 SYGVKD. This CDR3 is 13 amino acids long. The CDR3, as DNA: TGTGCCATCCAGGAGGAGACCAATCAGCCCCAGCATTTT. It is translated as CAIQEETNQPQHF.

The rearrangement uses TRBV5-1 and TRBJ2-7, with 8 bases lining up with TRBD2. V lost 0 bases, J lost 0 bases, and 5 bases stayed unmatched. The CDR3 loop spans 16 amino acids. Germline-derived CDR1 and CDR2 are SGHRS and YFSETQ. This CDR3 reads CASSLGGGGPSYEQYF. DNA of the CDR3: TGCGCCAGCAGCTTGGGAGGCGGGGGGCCCTCCTACGAGCAGTACTTC.

The chain recombines TRBV24-1 with TRBJ1-2, with 10 nucleotides matching TRBD1. Germline V gene sequence: CDR1 KGHDR, CDR2 SFDVKD. This CDR3 comprises 13 residues. V gave up 10 bases and J gave up 6 bases; unmatched junction bases: 7. The chain's CDR3 is CATRQGAAHGYTF. The DNA of the CDR3 is TGTGCCACGAGACAGGGGGCCGCTCATGGCTACACCTTC.

The V and J genes are TRBV29-1 and TRBJ2-5, with TRBD2 as a possible D gene (6 bases). The germline V and J ends were trimmed by 6 bases and 5 bases, with 16 bases remaining between them. The length of the CDR3 is 13 residues. Germline CDR1 reads SQVTM; CDR2 reads ANQGSEA. The DNA of the CDR3 is TGCAGCGTCAGATCCGGGAGAGTGGAGACCCAGTACTTC. This translates into CSVRSGRVETQYF.

The chain combines TRBV5-6 with TRBJ2-3, with TRBD2 matching 12 bases. CDR3 size: 16 residues. V was pared by 3 bases and J by 6 bases, with 8 bases of the junction left unmatched. The germline V gene has CDR1 SGHDT and CDR2 YYEEEE. The CDR3, as DNA: TGTGCCAGCAGCTCTTTGACTAGCGGGGGTAGGGATACGCAGTATTTT. The encoded protein is CASSSLTSGGRDTQYF.

V is TRBV27 and J is TRBJ2-7, with a weak D call TRBD1 (5 bases). V lost 3 bases, J lost 0 bases, and 9 bases lay in between. The CDR3 is made up of 14 amino acids. Germline CDR1 MNHEY, CDR2 SMNVEV (reference sequence). This chain's CDR3 is CASSFSGLSYEQYF. CDR3 nucleotides: TGTGCCAGCAGTTTTTCAGGGCTCTCCTACGAGCAGTACTTC.

This clone was observed once. The J gene is TRBJ1-6, the V gene TRBV5-1; 7 positions match TRBD1. With V trimmed by 2 bases and J by 7 bases, 6 bases remained unmatched. The CDR3 sequence is 15 residues long. Germline V gene sequence: CDR1 SGHRS, CDR2 YFSETQ. The CDR3 reads CASSFTGQANSPLHF. The CDR3 region has the DNA TGCGCCAGCAGCTTTACCGGACAGGCCAATTCACCCCTCCACTTT. Full variable domain (rest looked up from reference TRBV5-1 and TRBJ1-6): KAGVTQTPRYLIKTRGQQVTLSCSPISGHRSVSWYQQTPGQGLQFLFEYFSETQRNKGNFPGRFSGRQFSNSRSEMNVSTLELGDSALYLCASSFTGQANSPLHFGNGTRLTVT.

The chain links TRBV29-1 to TRBJ1-2; 7 bases fit TRBD1. The germline CDR1 and CDR2 sequences are SQVTM and ANQGSEA. V was pared by 1 base and J by 5 bases, with 10 bases of the junction left unmatched. The CDR3 spans 15 residues. Written as DNA, the CDR3 is TGCAGCGTTGAAGCAGTCACAGACAGGGAATATGGCTACACCTTC. Translated, it gives CSVEAVTDREYGYTF.

The chain recombines TRBV5-4 with TRBJ1-1, with 8 positions matching TRBD1. The CDR3 totals 13 residues. Per germline, CDR1 SGHNT and CDR2 YYREEE (reference sequence). J lost 5 bases, V lost 1 base, and 1 base had no gene match. CDR3 in amino acids: CASSLTGGTEAFF. Here the CDR3 DNA reads TGTGCCAGCAGCTTGACAGGGGGGACTGAAGCTTTCTTT.

This rearrangement joins TRBV2 to TRBJ1-2; D uncertain. The V and J ends lost 6 bases and 2 bases respectively, with 7 bases between them. The CDR3 is made up of 12 amino acids. Germline CDR1 reads SNHLY; CDR2 reads FYNNEI. The CDR3 sequence is CASSPVNYGYTF. CDR3 coding DNA: TGTGCCAGCAGCCCCGTCAACTATGGCTACACCTTC.

The chain recombines TRBV12-3 or TRBV12-4 with TRBJ1-1, with a weak D call TRBD1 (5 bases). Trimming took off 7 bases at V and 4 bases at J, with 13 bases between the two ends. The CDR3 totals 13 residues. In DNA, the CDR3 is TGTGCCAGCACTCGCAGGGAGGGCACTGAAGCTTTCTTT. This translates into CASTRREGTEAFF.

The chain uses TRBV2 and TRBJ1-1; tentative D call: TRBD1 (5 bases). The CDR3 totals 12 residues. The germline V gene has CDR1 SNHLY and CDR2 FYNNEI. With 8 bases removed from V and 11 bases from J, the gap between germline ends came to 18 bases. CDR3 region: CASGATPPAAFF. In nucleotides, the CDR3 is TGTGCCAGCGGGGCGACCCCCCCGGCGGCTTTCTTT.

The rearrangement joins TRBV19 to TRBJ1-6; 7 bases are shared with TRBD1. After removal of 3 bases from V and 7 bases from J, the junction contained 3 bases not matched to a gene. Germline CDR1 is LNHDA and CDR2 is SQIVND (reference sequence). The CDR3 runs to 14 residues. The CDR3, as DNA: TGTGCCAGTAGTATGGCAGGGGGGAATTCACCCCTCCACTTT. Translating gives CASSMAGGNSPLHF.

The chain employs TRBV6-4 and TRBJ2-1; no clear D. The germline V gene has CDR1 MRHNA and CDR2 SNTAGT. The CDR3 loop spans 15 amino acids. The ends were cut back, 0 bases at V and 4 bases at J, with 10 bases in the middle. The CDR3 sequence: CASSDSKASYNEQFF. DNA for the CDR3: TGTGCCAGCAGTGACTCAAAGGCTAGTTACAATGAGCAGTTCTTC.